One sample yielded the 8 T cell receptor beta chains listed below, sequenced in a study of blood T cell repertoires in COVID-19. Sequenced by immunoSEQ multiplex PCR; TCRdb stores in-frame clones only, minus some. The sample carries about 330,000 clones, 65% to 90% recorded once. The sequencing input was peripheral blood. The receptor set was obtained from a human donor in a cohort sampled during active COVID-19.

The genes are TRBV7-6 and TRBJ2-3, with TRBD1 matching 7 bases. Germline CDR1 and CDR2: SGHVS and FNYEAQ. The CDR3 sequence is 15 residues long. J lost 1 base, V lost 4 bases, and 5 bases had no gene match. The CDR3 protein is CASSWVGGGTDTQYF. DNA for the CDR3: TGTGCCAGCAGCTGGGTAGGGGGCGGCACAGATACGCAGTATTTT.

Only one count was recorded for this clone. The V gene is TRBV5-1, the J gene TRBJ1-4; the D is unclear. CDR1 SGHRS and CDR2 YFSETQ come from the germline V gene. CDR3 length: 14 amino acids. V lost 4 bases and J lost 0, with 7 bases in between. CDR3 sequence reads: CASSLGATNEKLFF. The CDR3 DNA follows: TGCGCCAGCAGCCTCGGGGCAACTAATGAAAAACTGTTTTTT. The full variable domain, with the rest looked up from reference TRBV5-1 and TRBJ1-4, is KAGVTQTPRYLIKTRGQQVTLSCSPISGHRSVSWYQQTPGQGLQFLFEYFSETQRNKGNFPGRFSGRQFSNSRSEMNVSTLELGDSALYLCASSLGATNEKLFFGSGTQLSVL.

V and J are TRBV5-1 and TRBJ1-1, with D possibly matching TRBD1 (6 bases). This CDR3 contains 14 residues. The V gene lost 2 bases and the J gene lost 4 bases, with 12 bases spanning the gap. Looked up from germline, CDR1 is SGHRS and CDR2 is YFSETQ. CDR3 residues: CASSFQGMGTEAFF. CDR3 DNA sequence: TGCGCCAGCAGCTTTCAGGGGATGGGCACTGAAGCTTTCTTT.

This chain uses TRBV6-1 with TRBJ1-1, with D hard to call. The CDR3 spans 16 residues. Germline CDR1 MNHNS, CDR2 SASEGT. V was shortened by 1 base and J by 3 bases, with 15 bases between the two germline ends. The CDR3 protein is CASSEGVDKFYTEAFF. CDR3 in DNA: TGTGCCAGCAGTGAAGGGGTCGACAAATTCTACACTGAAGCTTTCTTT.

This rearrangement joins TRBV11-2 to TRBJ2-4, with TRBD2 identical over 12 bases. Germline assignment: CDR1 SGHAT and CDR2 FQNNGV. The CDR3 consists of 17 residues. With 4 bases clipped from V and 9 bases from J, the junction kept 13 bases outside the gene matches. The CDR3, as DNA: TGTGCCAGCAGCTCGAGAGCTAGCGGGGGGGCCCTCGGCATTCAGTACTTC. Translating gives CASSSRASGGALGIQYF. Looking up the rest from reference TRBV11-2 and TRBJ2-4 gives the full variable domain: EAGVAQSPRYKIIEKRQSVAFWCNPISGHATLYWYQQILGQGPKLLIQFQNNGVVDDSQLPKDRFSAERLKGVDSTLKIQPAKLEDSAVYLCASSSRASGGALGIQYFGAGTRLSVL.

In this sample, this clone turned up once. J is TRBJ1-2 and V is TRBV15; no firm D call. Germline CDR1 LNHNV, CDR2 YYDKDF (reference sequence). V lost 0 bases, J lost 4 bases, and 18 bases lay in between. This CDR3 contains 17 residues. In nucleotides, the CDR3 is TGTGCCACCAGCAGAGATAGATTGATCGGACTCCCCTATGGCTACACCTTC. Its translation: CATSRDRLIGLPYGYTF. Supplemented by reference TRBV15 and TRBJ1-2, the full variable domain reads DAMVIQNPRYQVTQFGKPVTLSCSQTLNHNVMYWYQQKSSQAPKLLFHYYDKDFNNEADTPDNFQSRRPNTSFCFLDIRSPGLGDTAMYLCATSRDRLIGLPYGYTFGSGTRLTVV.

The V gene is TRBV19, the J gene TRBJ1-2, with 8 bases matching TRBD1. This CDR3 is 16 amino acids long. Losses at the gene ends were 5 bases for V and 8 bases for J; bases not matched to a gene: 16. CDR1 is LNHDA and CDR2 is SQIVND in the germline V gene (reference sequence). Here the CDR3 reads CASSGPGTGPSRGYTF. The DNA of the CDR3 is TGTGCCAGTAGTGGACCCGGGACAGGACCTTCGCGCGGCTACACCTTC.

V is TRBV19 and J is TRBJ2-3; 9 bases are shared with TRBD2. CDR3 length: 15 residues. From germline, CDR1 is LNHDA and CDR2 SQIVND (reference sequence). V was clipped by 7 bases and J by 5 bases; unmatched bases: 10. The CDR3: CASIGRGGSGDTQYF. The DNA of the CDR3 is TGTGCCAGTATTGGGCGGGGGGGCTCCGGAGATACGCAGTATTTT. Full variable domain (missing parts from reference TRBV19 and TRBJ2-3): DGGITQSPKYLFRKEGQNVTLSCEQNLNHDAMYWYRQDPGQGLRLIYYSQIVNDFQKGDIAEGYSVSREKKESFPLTVTSAQKNPTAFYLCASIGRGGSGDTQYFGPGTRLTVL.